This T cell receptor beta chain stems from a study of molecular identifiers for immune sequencing clone quantification. MiXCR was run by TCRdb on the PCR reads, yielding one entry per CDR3 protein. The repertoire holds just over 40,000 distinct CDR3 sequences, with about 24% as singletons. Libraries used 20,000 to 1,000,000 sorted naive CD8 T cells and 10%, 30% or 50% RNA input. This clonotype was recorded many times. The sample comprised naive CD8+ T cells from blood, with Jurkat cell RNA spiked in. The subset is: FACS-sorted CD8+CD4-CCR7+CD45RA+ naive T cells. The source is a human donor in good health. Some libraries in this study had Jurkat cell RNA spiked in.

Here the CDR3 DNA reads TGCGCCAGCAGCCAAGAATTGGCGGGAAGGCTAGGAGATACGCAGTATTTT. Its protein is CASSQELAGRLGDTQYF. The rearrangement uses TRBV4-1 and TRBJ2-3; TRBD2 might be the D (6 bases). V gave up 0 bases and J gave up 5 bases, with 18 bases separating them. This CDR3 region has 17 residues. Germline CDR1 is MGHRA and CDR2 is YSYEKL.